This TCR beta chain was documented in a study of CD8 T cells in ankylosing spondylitis. With V trimmed by 5 bases and J by 9 bases, 13 bases remained unmatched. The CDR3 is 14 residues long. The germline V gene has CDR1 SEHNR and CDR2 FQNEAQ (reference sequence). TCRdb passed the 5' RACE reads through MiXCR, listing each CDR3 protein once. This table holds about 400,000 distinct CDR3 sequences, 20% to 25% found once. This chain connects TRBV7-9 to TRBJ2-7, with TRBD1 matching 7 bases. Sequenced: blood, either unsorted or a sorted T cell fraction (not recorded which). This clonotype was obtained from a male donor with ankylosing spondylitis or in good health (not recorded which). The CDR3 nucleotides are TGTGCCAGCAGCCCAGGGGGTGTCGGCGTTGGGCAGTACTTC. Translated, it gives CASSPGGVGVGQYF.